These T cell receptor beta chains were read from a single sample in a study of OX40 agonist ivuxolimab in advanced cancers. Repertoires were generated with immunoSEQ multiplex PCR, while TCRdb's copy carries only in-frame clones and drops some. Here the sample spans roughly 58,000 clones, around 81% being singletons. This specimen consisted of CD4+ or CD8+ T cells sorted from blood, obtained in a trial of the OX40 agonist ivuxolimab. The source is an adult with an advanced solid tumor such as melanoma, head and neck, liver or kidney cancer. Both conserved end residues are part of each CDR3. The order of the fields is CDR3 DNA, CDR3 protein, V gene, J gene, D gene, CDR3 length. D genes are given only for firm matches.

TGTGCCAGCAGTTACGTCCCGGGACAGGGCAAGGATGGCTACACCTTC,CASSYVPGQGKDGYTF,TRBV6-6,TRBJ1-2,TRBD1,16
TGTGCCATCAGCTGGGACATGGGGAGCCAGCCCCAGCATTTT,CAISWDMGSQPQHF,TRBV10-3,TRBJ1-5,.,14
TGCGCCAGCAGCCAAAACACAGGGTTAGGTGAAAAACTGTTTTTT,CASSQNTGLGEKLFF,TRBV4-1,TRBJ1-4,.,15
TGTGCCAGCAGCTTTAAGAGATTTAACTATGGCTACACCTTC,CASSFKRFNYGYTF,TRBV5-6,TRBJ1-2,.,14
TGTGCCAGCAGGAAGCAGAGGGTGAACACTGAAGCTTTCTTT,CASRKQRVNTEAFF,TRBV6-1,TRBJ1-1,.,14
TGTGCCAGCAGCCCACAGGGGCCTTTTTCTGGAAACACCATATATTTT,CASSPQGPFSGNTIYF,TRBV7-2,TRBJ1-3,TRBD1,16
TGTGCCAGCAGCCCCAGGAGGACCGGGGCCGGGGAGCTGTTTTTT,CASSPRRTGAGELFF,TRBV11-2,TRBJ2-2,.,15
TGCAGCGGAACAGGGGAAGACGGTGAAAAACTGTTTTTT,CSGTGEDGEKLFF,TRBV29-1,TRBJ1-4,TRBD1,13
TGTGCCAGCAGCCCTGATAGCGGGGGGACAGATACGCAGTATTTT,CASSPDSGGTDTQYF,TRBV7-3,TRBJ2-3,TRBD2,15
TGTGCCAGCAGTGATCGGGGGGGAAGCAATCAGCCCCAGCATTTT,CASSDRGGSNQPQHF,TRBV2,TRBJ1-5,.,15
TGTGCCAGCTCGTTACAGGGGGCGAACCAGCCCCAGCATTTT,CASSLQGANQPQHF,TRBV18,TRBJ1-5,TRBD1,14
TGTGCCAGCAGCTTCCCCGGGACTAGCGCCGTGTCGCAGTACTTC,CASSFPGTSAVSQYF,TRBV5-4,TRBJ2-7,TRBD2,15
TGTGCCAGCAGCCCGGGACTAGCGGGAGGAGGGGTTCACAATGAGCAGTTCTTC,CASSPGLAGGGVHNEQFF,TRBV5-6,TRBJ2-1,TRBD2,18
TGTGCCAGCAACCCCGTGGGGGCAGAGAATTCACCCCTCCACTTT,CASNPVGAENSPLHF,TRBV2,TRBJ1-6,.,15
TGCGCCAGCAGTGATAGAGCAGGGGACGAGCAGTACTTC,CASSDRAGDEQYF,TRBV10-1,TRBJ2-7,.,13
TGTGCCAACGTCGCCCACCTGAGTAACTATGGCTACACCTTC,CANVAHLSNYGYTF,TRBV11-3,TRBJ1-2,.,14
TGTGCCAGTACCACCACAGGGGGCGAGCAGTACTTC,CASTTTGGEQYF,TRBV19,TRBJ2-7,TRBD1,12